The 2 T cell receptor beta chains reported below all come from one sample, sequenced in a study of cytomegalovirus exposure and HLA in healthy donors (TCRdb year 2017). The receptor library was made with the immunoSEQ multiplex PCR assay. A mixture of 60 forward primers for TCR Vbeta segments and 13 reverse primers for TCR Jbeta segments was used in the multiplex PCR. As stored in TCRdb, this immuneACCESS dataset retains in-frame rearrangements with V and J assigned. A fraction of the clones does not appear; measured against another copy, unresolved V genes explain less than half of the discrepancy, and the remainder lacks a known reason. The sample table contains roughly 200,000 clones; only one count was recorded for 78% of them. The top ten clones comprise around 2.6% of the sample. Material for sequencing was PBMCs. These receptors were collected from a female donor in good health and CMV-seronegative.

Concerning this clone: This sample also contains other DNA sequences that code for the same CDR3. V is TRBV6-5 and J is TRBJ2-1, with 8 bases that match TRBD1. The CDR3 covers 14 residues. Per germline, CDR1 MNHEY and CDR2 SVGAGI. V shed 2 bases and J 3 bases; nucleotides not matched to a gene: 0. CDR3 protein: CASSYGTGYNEQFF. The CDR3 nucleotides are TGTGCCAGCAGTTACGGGACAGGCTACAATGAGCAGTTCTTC.

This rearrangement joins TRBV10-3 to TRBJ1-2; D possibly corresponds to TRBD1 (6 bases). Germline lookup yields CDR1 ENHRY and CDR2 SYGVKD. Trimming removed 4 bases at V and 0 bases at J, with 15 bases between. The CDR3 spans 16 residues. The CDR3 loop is CAISARGLDPNYGYTF. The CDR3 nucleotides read TGTGCCATCAGTGCCAGGGGTTTAGACCCTAACTATGGCTACACCTTC.